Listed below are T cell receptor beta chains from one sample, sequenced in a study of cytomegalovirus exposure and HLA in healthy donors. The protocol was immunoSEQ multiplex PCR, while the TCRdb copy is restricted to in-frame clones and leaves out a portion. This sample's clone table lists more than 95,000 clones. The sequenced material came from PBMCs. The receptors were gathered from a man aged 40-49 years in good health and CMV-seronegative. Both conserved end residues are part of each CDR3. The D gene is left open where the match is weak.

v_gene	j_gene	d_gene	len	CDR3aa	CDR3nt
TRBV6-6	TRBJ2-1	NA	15	CASSSTPSENNEQFF	TGTGCCAGCAGTTCCACGCCTAGCGAGAACAATGAGCAGTTCTTC
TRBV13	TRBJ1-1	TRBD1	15	CASSSNRGANTEAFF	TGTGCCAGCAGTTCCAACAGGGGGGCGAACACTGAAGCTTTCTTT
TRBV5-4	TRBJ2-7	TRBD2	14	CASSLGGTRDEQYF	TGTGCCAGCAGCTTGGGCGGGACTAGAGACGAGCAGTACTTC
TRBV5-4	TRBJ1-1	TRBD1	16	CASSLEGQGARTEAFF	TGTGCCAGCAGCTTGGAGGGACAGGGGGCCCGGACTGAAGCTTTCTTT
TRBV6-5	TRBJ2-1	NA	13	CASSRTGYNEQFF	TGTGCCAGCAGCCGAACAGGGTACAATGAGCAGTTCTTC
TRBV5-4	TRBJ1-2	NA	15	CASSFRQGTPYGYTF	TGTGCCAGCAGCTTTAGGCAGGGTACACCTTATGGCTACACCTTC
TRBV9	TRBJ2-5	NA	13	CASSVGFRETQYF	TGTGCCAGCAGCGTAGGTTTTCGAGAGACCCAGTACTTC
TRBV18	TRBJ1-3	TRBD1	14	CASSSQGNGNTIYF	TGTGCCAGCTCATCACAGGGGAACGGAAACACCATATATTTT
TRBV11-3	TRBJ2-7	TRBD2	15	CASSLSLAGANEQYF	TGTGCCAGCAGCTTATCGCTAGCGGGAGCCAACGAGCAGTACTTC
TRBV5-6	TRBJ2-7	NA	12	CASSLYGYEQYF	TGTGCCAGCAGCTTGTACGGCTACGAGCAGTACTTC